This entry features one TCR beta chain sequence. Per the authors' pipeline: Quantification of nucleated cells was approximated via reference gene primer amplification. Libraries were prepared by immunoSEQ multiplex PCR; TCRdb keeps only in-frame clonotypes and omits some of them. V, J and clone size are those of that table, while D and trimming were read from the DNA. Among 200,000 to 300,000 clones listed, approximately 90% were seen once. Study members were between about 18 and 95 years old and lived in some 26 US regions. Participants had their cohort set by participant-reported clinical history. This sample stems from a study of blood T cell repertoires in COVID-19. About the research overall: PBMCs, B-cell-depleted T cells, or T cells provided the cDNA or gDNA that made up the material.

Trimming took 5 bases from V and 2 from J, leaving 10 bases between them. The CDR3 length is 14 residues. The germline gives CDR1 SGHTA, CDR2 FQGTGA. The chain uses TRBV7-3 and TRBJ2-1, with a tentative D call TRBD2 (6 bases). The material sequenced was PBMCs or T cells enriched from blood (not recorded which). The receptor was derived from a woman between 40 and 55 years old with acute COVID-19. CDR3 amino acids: CASSLTSTYNEQFF. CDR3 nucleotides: TGTGCCAGCAGCCTTACTAGCACCTACAATGAGCAGTTCTTC. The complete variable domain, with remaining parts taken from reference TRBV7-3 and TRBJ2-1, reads GAGVSQTPSNKVTEKGKYVELRCDPISGHTALYWYRQSLGQGPEFLIYFQGTGAADDSGLPNDRFFAVRPEGSVSTLKIQRTERGDSAVYLCASSLTSTYNEQFFGPGTRLTVL.